Listed below are T cell receptor beta chains from one sample, sequenced in a study of blood T cell repertoires in COVID-19. Using immunoSEQ multiplex PCR, the repertoire was profiled, and TCRdb retains in-frame clones only, with some absent. This sample yields tens of thousands of clones, of which roughly four fifths are seen a single time; roughly a tenth belongs to the top ten. The sequenced sample was peripheral blood. The receptors originated from a man aged 55 to 70 with acute or convalescent COVID-19. Both conserved end residues are part of each CDR3. Fields, in order: V gene, J gene, CDR3 protein.

V gene: TRBV15
J gene: TRBJ2-7
CDR3 protein: CATSRDPGLAAQYF

V gene: TRBV24-1
J gene: TRBJ2-3
CDR3 protein: CATQAGGDTDTQYF

V gene: TRBV7-2
J gene: TRBJ1-1
CDR3 protein: CASSLALLSAEAFF

V gene: TRBV19
J gene: TRBJ2-7
CDR3 protein: CASSAGISYEQYF

V gene: TRBV30
J gene: TRBJ1-6
CDR3 protein: CAWSVRGQGNSPLHF

V gene: TRBV28
J gene: TRBJ2-5
CDR3 protein: CASSSPSSGKQETQYF

V gene: TRBV28
J gene: TRBJ1-6
CDR3 protein: CASTKGGTNSPLHF

V gene: TRBV7-6
J gene: TRBJ2-1
CDR3 protein: CASSPQKGDEQFF

V gene: TRBV7-8
J gene: TRBJ2-3
CDR3 protein: CASSPRGPSTDTQYF

V gene: TRBV4-2
J gene: TRBJ2-3
CDR3 protein: CASSQGGSGESDTQYF

V gene: TRBV29-1
J gene: TRBJ1-2
CDR3 protein: CSVGDSGVGYTF

V gene: TRBV7-9
J gene: TRBJ2-7
CDR3 protein: CASSGTGTGSFEQYF

V gene: TRBV27
J gene: TRBJ1-2
CDR3 protein: CASSTPGQGMGGYTF

V gene: TRBV7-3
J gene: TRBJ2-1
CDR3 protein: CASRQGPNNEQFF

V gene: TRBV7-2
J gene: TRBJ2-3
CDR3 protein: CASSVGLATDTQYF

V gene: TRBV5-1
J gene: TRBJ2-7
CDR3 protein: CASRTEPSEEQYF

V gene: TRBV5-1
J gene: TRBJ1-1
CDR3 protein: CASRMGTNTEAFF

V gene: TRBV27
J gene: TRBJ2-2
CDR3 protein: CASSLPGQGARTGELFF

V gene: TRBV28
J gene: TRBJ1-6
CDR3 protein: CASGLMTGRGGSPLHF

V gene: TRBV5-6
J gene: TRBJ2-7
CDR3 protein: CASSSTQVLRGYEQYF

V gene: TRBV7-9
J gene: TRBJ1-1
CDR3 protein: CASSFFEGTEAFF

V gene: TRBV5-1
J gene: TRBJ2-1
CDR3 protein: CASSPDRGLYNEQFF

V gene: TRBV24-1
J gene: TRBJ2-3
CDR3 protein: CATEGAATDTQYF

V gene: TRBV27
J gene: TRBJ1-2
CDR3 protein: CASSLSRQGLSYTF

V gene: TRBV7-2
J gene: TRBJ1-2
CDR3 protein: CASSPDQGYGYTF

V gene: TRBV6-2/TRBV6-3
J gene: TRBJ1-1
CDR3 protein: CASSFVVNTEAFF

V gene: TRBV5-4
J gene: TRBJ1-1
CDR3 protein: CATRRGGAYTEAFF

V gene: TRBV5-3
J gene: TRBJ2-2
CDR3 protein: CARSLEDRGNTGELFF

V gene: TRBV4-2
J gene: TRBJ1-5
CDR3 protein: CASSQYGTDNQPQHF

V gene: TRBV7-9
J gene: TRBJ2-2
CDR3 protein: CASGFGGSNTGELFF

V gene: TRBV20-1
J gene: TRBJ2-7
CDR3 protein: CSAASIFEQYF

V gene: TRBV3-1/TRBV3-2
J gene: TRBJ2-3
CDR3 protein: CASSPTPSGGTDTQYF

V gene: TRBV6-2/TRBV6-3
J gene: TRBJ2-3
CDR3 protein: CASSYSGGGAADTQYF

V gene: TRBV7-9
J gene: TRBJ1-2
CDR3 protein: CASSLGEPSYGYTF

V gene: TRBV28
J gene: TRBJ1-1
CDR3 protein: CASGRGGTVEAFF

V gene: TRBV6-5
J gene: TRBJ2-6
CDR3 protein: CASSYAQGAGANVLTF

V gene: TRBV7-8
J gene: TRBJ1-5
CDR3 protein: CASRDRDSHQPQHF

V gene: TRBV9
J gene: TRBJ2-2
CDR3 protein: CASSVTAGGQNTGELFF

V gene: TRBV6-5
J gene: TRBJ2-7
CDR3 protein: CASSYLSATYEQYF

V gene: TRBV10-3
J gene: TRBJ2-7
CDR3 protein: CATTSVDEQYF

V gene: TRBV2
J gene: TRBJ1-6
CDR3 protein: CASRPGQGPNSPLHF

V gene: TRBV19
J gene: TRBJ1-2
CDR3 protein: CASLPGAVPGGGYTF

V gene: TRBV28
J gene: TRBJ2-1
CDR3 protein: CASRPSGTSGILFF

V gene: TRBV7-8
J gene: TRBJ1-2
CDR3 protein: CASSLGPGQGFNGYTF

V gene: TRBV7-2
J gene: TRBJ2-3
CDR3 protein: CASRDSGGRDTQYF

V gene: TRBV11-2
J gene: TRBJ2-1
CDR3 protein: CASSSYGVGGNNEQFF

V gene: TRBV5-1
J gene: TRBJ2-3
CDR3 protein: CASRVGTSGLTDTQYF

V gene: TRBV19
J gene: TRBJ2-1
CDR3 protein: CASSQASGSYEQFF

V gene: TRBV14
J gene: TRBJ1-3
CDR3 protein: CASSQGPATGTGNTIYF